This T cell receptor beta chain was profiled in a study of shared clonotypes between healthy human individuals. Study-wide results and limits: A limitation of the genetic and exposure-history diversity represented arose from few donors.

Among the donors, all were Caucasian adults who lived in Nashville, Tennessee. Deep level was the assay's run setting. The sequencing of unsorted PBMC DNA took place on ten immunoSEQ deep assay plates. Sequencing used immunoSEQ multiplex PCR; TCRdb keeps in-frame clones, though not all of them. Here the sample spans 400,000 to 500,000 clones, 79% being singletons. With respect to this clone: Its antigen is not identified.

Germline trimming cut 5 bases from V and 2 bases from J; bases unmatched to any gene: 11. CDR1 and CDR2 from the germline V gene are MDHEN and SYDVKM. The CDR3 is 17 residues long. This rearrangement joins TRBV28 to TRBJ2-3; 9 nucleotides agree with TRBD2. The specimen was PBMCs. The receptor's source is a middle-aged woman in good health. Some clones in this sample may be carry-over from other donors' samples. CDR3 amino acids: CASSDGWREGPTDTQYF. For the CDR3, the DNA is TGTGCCAGCAGTGACGGCTGGCGGGAGGGCCCCACAGATACGCAGTATTTT.